This T cell receptor (beta chain) appears in the sequencing data of a study of patients and donors after allogeneic stem cell transplantation. The CDR3 has 13 residues. The germline V and J ends were trimmed by 2 bases and 5 bases, with 7 bases remaining between them. The V gene's germline CDR1 is MNHEY and CDR2 SVGEGT. MiXCR was run by TCRdb on the RT-PCR reads, yielding one entry per CDR3 protein. The repertoire holds 50,000 to 60,000 distinct CDR3 sequences, with about 14% as singletons. Sequenced material: blood, either unsorted or a sorted T cell fraction (not recorded which). The TCR sequence derives from a human donor who was either an allogeneic HSCT recipient or a stem cell or donor lymphocyte infusion donor (not recorded which). It is not recorded whose cells these are; they may come from a transplant donor. The V call is TRBV6-2 or TRBV6-3, the J call TRBJ2-1, with D perhaps matching TRBD1 or TRBD2 (5 bases each). CDR3 region: CASSYGGNNEQFF. CDR3 DNA: TGTGCCAGCAGTTACGGGGGTAACAATGAGCAGTTCTTC.